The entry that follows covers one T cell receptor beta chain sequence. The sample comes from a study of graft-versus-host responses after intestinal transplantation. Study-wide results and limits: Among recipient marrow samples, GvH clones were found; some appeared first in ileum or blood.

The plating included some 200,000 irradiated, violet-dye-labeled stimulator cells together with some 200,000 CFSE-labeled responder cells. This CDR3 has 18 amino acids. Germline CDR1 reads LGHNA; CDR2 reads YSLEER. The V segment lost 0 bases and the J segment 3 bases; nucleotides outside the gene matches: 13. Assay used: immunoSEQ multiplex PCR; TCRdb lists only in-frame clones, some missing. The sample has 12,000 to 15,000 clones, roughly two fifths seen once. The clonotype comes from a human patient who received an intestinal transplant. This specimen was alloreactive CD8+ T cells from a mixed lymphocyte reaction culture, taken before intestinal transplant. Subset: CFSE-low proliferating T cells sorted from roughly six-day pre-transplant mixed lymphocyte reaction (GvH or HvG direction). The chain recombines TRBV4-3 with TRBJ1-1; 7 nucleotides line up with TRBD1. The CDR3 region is CASSQEGGRGREDTEAFF. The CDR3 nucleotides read TGCGCCAGCAGCCAAGAAGGGGGAAGGGGGCGCGAAGACACTGAAGCTTTCTTT.